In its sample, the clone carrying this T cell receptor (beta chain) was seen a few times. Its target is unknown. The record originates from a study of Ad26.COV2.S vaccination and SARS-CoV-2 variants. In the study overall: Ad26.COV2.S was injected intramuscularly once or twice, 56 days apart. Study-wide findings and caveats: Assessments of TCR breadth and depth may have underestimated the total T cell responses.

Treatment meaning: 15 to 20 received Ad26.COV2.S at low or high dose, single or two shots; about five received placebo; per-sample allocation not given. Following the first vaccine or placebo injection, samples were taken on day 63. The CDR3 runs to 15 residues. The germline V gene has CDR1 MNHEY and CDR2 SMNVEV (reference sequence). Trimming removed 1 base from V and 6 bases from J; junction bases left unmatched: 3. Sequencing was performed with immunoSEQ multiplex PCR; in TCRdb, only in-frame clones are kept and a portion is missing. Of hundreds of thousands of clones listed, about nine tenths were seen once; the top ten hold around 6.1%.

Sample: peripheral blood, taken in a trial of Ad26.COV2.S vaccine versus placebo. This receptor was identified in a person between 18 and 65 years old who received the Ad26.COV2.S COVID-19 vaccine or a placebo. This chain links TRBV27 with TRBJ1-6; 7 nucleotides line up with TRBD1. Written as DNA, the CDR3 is TGTGCCAGCAGTTTATTCGACAGGGCTAATTCACCCCTCCACTTT. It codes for CASSLFDRANSPLHF.